This T cell receptor beta chain was profiled in a study of tumor and adjacent non-tumor tissue in lung cancer. At the level of the study: Samples averaged about 4.3 million productive TCRbeta reads each. Regarding the study as a whole: Tumor TCR diversity, when higher, was linked to shorter survival. Compared with tumor, normal lung showed significantly lower TCR diversity.

This clonotype was seen only once. Its specificity is unknown. Just one base apart from a much larger clone, this may be a read error. A modified ARM-PCR protocol with three rounds of nested PCR amplified TCRbeta. TCRdb fed the multiplex PCR reads into MiXCR, producing one record per CDR3 protein. Among over 85,000 distinct CDR3 sequences listed, over 75% were seen once. In germline, CDR1 is SGHRS, CDR2 YFSETQ. This CDR3 contains 15 residues. This sample's RNA came from whole unsorted tissue. Chemotherapy-naive patients with new lung cancer underwent thoracic surgery in China, August–late 2014. This receptor was taken from a man aged 70-80 years with non-small cell lung cancer. The chain carries TRBV5-1 and TRBJ2-7, with 8 nucleotides matching TRBD2. Source material: lung tumor tissue. Written as DNA, the CDR3 is TGCGCCAGCAACTTGCAGGGAGCGGGAGTCGACGAGCAGTACTTC. Its protein product is CASNLQGAGVDEQYF.